A single T cell receptor (beta chain) is shown here with its context. TCRdb's table, derived via immunoSEQ multiplex PCR, lists solely in-frame clones and lacks some. The sample consists of around 730,000 clones, 75% to 90% of them appearing once. The sample originates from a study of shared T cell receptors in the human thymus. There are 15 residues in the CDR3. Looked up from germline, CDR1 is KGHSH and CDR2 is LQKENI. Between the trimmed V and J ends, which lost 1 base and 0 bases, there was a span of 8 bases. These data were likewise used in another study, on human thymus T cells. That study reports: Healthy Finnish infants undergoing corrective surgery for congenital heart defects were the donors. The study used thymus tissue resected during corrective heart surgery. Gene usage (both V and J) appeared biased in thymic and blood repertoires. Related reports documented highly overlapping thymic repertoires among unrelated individuals.

This chain links TRBV18 with TRBJ2-3; no reliable D call. The receptor comes from a girl under three years old with a congenital heart defect. Sequenced input: thymocytes. Written as DNA, the CDR3 is TGTGCCAGCTCACCACGAACAGTGAGCACAGATACGCAGTATTTT. Amino acid sequence: CASSPRTVSTDTQYF. Full variable domain (outside the CDR3, taken from reference TRBV18 and TRBJ2-3): NAGVMQNPRHLVRRRGQEARLRCSPMKGHSHVYWYRQLPEEGLKFMVYLQKENIIDESGMPKERFSAEFPKEGPSILRIQQVVRGDSAAYFCASSPRTVSTDTQYFGPGTRLTVL.